These 16 T cell receptor beta chains were all obtained from the same sample, sequenced in a study of technical replicates of blood from a handful of donors. Clones were read by immunoSEQ multiplex PCR, and TCRdb kept only the in-frame ones, dropping some. The sample has 50,000 to 70,000 clones; approximately 94% are singletons. Source material: PBMCs. Source of these receptors: a human donor in good health. Some clones in this sample may be carry-over from other donors' samples.

The rearrangement joins TRBV5-4 to TRBJ1-2, with TRBD1 matching 10 bases. With 5 bases clipped from V and 8 bases from J, the junction kept 9 bases outside the gene matches. The CDR3 runs to 14 residues. Germline V gene sequence: CDR1 SGHNT, CDR2 YYREEE (reference sequence). The CDR3 reads CASSWIGTGEGYTF. As DNA, the CDR3 is TGTGCCAGCAGTTGGATTGGGACAGGGGAGGGCTACACCTTC.

The chain recombines TRBV7-9 with TRBJ2-5; D uncertain. This CDR3 is 11 amino acids long. Germline lookup yields CDR1 SEHNR and CDR2 FQNEAQ (reference sequence). The V and J ends lost 4 bases and 5 bases respectively, with 5 bases between them. The CDR3 is CASSSQETQYF. The CDR3 nucleotides are TGTGCCAGCAGCTCCCAGGAGACCCAGTACTTC.

This chain connects TRBV4-1 to TRBJ2-7; the match to TRBD1 covers 9 bases. V shed 4 bases, J shed 1 base, and the junction held 11 bases outside the gene matches. CDR3 size: 17 residues. Germline CDR1 is MGHRA and CDR2 is YSYEKL. DNA for the CDR3: TGCGCCAGCAGCCCGACTTACCCGGGACAGGGATCCTACGAGCAGTACTTC. It codes for CASSPTYPGQGSYEQYF.

The chain uses TRBV5-1 and TRBJ1-1; a weak D match, TRBD1 (6 bases). The CDR3 spans 16 residues. Germline loops: CDR1 SGHRS, CDR2 YFSETQ. The V gene lost 6 bases and the J gene lost 5 bases, with 23 bases spanning the gap. The CDR3 protein is CASTLGGANVGTEAFF. The CDR3 DNA is TGCGCCAGCACCCTGGGGGGGGCTAATGTAGGGACTGAAGCTTTCTTT. The full variable domain, completed using reference TRBV5-1 and TRBJ1-1, is KAGVTQTPRYLIKTRGQQVTLSCSPISGHRSVSWYQQTPGQGLQFLFEYFSETQRNKGNFPGRFSGRQFSNSRSEMNVSTLELGDSALYLCASTLGGANVGTEAFFGQGTRLTVV.

This chain joins TRBV11-3 and TRBJ2-2; D might be TRBD1 (6 bases). The germline CDR1 and CDR2 sequences are SGHNT and YENEEA. The CDR3 runs to 15 residues. V was shortened by 3 bases and J by 6 bases, with 14 bases between the two germline ends. CDR3 protein: CASSFRGAVPGELFF. CDR3 DNA: TGTGCCAGCAGCTTCAGGGGTGCGGTGCCCGGGGAGCTGTTTTTT.

J is TRBJ2-5 and V is TRBV7-9, with 7 bases fitting TRBD2. Germline CDR1 is SEHNR and CDR2 is FQNEAQ (reference sequence). CDR3 length: 18 residues. V gave up 3 bases and J gave up 0 bases; unmatched junction bases: 13. DNA of the CDR3: TGTGCCAGCAGCTTTCTCGCGGGGGAGCCGTTGTACCAAGAGACCCAGTACTTC. Protein sequence: CASSFLAGEPLYQETQYF.

This clone was detected only once. The CDR3 here is CASSLAGGGSSYEQYF. In DNA form, the CDR3 reads TGCGCCAGCAGCTTGGCCGGGGGAGGAAGCTCCTACGAGCAGTACTTC. This rearrangement joins TRBV5-1 to TRBJ2-7; weak D call: TRBD2 (6 bases). This CDR3 has 16 amino acids. Germline-derived CDR1 and CDR2 are SGHRS and YFSETQ. With 0 bases removed from V and 0 bases from J, the gap between germline ends came to 13 bases.

The gene calls are TRBV11-1 and TRBJ2-3; 9 positions match TRBD1. Germline values: CDR1 SGHAT, CDR2 FQDESV (reference sequence). This CDR3 has 13 residues. The V segment lost 6 bases and the J segment 5 bases; nucleotides outside the gene matches: 3. The CDR3 DNA reads as TGTGCCAGCAGAAGACAGGGGGAAGATACGCAGTATTTT. It yields the protein CASRRQGEDTQYF.

This clone has a single count. V gene TRBV7-9 combines with J gene TRBJ2-5, with D maybe TRBD2 (7 bases). Germline assignment: CDR1 SEHNR and CDR2 FQNEAQ (reference sequence). The CDR3 length is 16 residues. V gave up 1 base and J gave up 9 bases, with 21 bases separating them. This chain's CDR3 is CASSLENGGPPSAQYF. CDR3 coding DNA: TGTGCCAGCAGCTTAGAGAACGGGGGGCCTCCTTCGGCCCAGTACTTC. Together with reference TRBV7-9 and TRBJ2-5, the CDR3 gives the full variable domain: DTGVSQNPRHKITKRGQNVTFRCDPISEHNRLYWYRQTLGQGPEFLTYFQNEAQLEKSRLLSDRFSAERPKGSFSTLEIQRTEQGDSAMYLCASSLENGGPPSAQYFGPGTRLLVL.

A single count supports this clone. The rearrangement uses TRBV7-2 and TRBJ2-7; TRBD2 matches at 12 bases. Germline CDR1 reads SGHTA; CDR2 reads FQGNSA. This CDR3 is built from 15 residues. With 2 bases clipped from V and 4 bases from J, the junction kept 3 bases outside the gene matches. CDR3 nucleotide sequence: TGTGCCAGCAGCTTATCTAGCGGGAGGGAGTACGAGCAGTACTTC. Its protein product is CASSLSSGREYEQYF.

This chain joins TRBV5-1 and TRBJ1-2; perhaps TRBD1 as D (5 bases). V was pared by 0 bases and J by 8 bases, with 20 bases between. The CDR3 sequence is 16 residues long. CDR1 and CDR2 (germline): SGHRS, YFSETQ. The CDR3 bases are TGCGCCAGCAGCTTGGGGGCACCTGGGGCTCCTTGGGGCTACACCTTC. Its protein product is CASSLGAPGAPWGYTF.

The chain recombines TRBV11-2 with TRBJ2-7; D might be TRBD1 (6 bases). V lost 6 bases, J lost 3 bases, and 12 bases lay in between. CDR1 and CDR2 (germline): SGHAT, FQNNGV. The CDR3 consists of 13 residues. CDR3 protein: CASRHGQIYEQYF. Here the CDR3 DNA reads TGTGCCAGCAGACACGGACAGATCTACGAGCAGTACTTC. The entire variable domain, with the rest obtained from reference TRBV11-2 and TRBJ2-7, is as follows: EAGVAQSPRYKIIEKRQSVAFWCNPISGHATLYWYQQILGQGPKLLIQFQNNGVVDDSQLPKDRFSAERLKGVDSTLKIQPAKLEDSAVYLCASRHGQIYEQYFGPGTRLTVT.

This chain links TRBV2 with TRBJ2-7, with D possibly TRBD1 on 6 matching bases. The CDR3 loop spans 13 amino acids. Per the germline V gene, CDR1 is SNHLY and CDR2 is FYNNEI. The V gene lost 10 bases and the J gene lost 1 base, with 14 bases spanning the gap. CDR3: CATLRDTSYEQYF. DNA for the CDR3: TGTGCCACGCTCCGGGACACGTCCTACGAGCAGTACTTC. Using reference TRBV2 and TRBJ2-7 for the parts outside the CDR3, the full variable domain is EPEVTQTPSHQVTQMGQEVILRCVPISNHLYFYWYRQILGQKVEFLVSFYNNEISEKSEIFDDQFSVERPDGSNFTLKIRSTKLEDSAMYFCATLRDTSYEQYFGPGTRLTVT.

This clone has a single count. This chain connects TRBV7-2 to TRBJ2-1, with 7 bases fitting TRBD2. This CDR3 spans 12 amino acids. The V gene end was trimmed by 5 bases and the J gene end by 10 bases; junction bases not matched to a gene: 5. CDR1 is SGHTA, CDR2 FQGNSA, per germline. The CDR3 is CASSLDGREQFF. CDR3 nucleotides: TGTGCCAGCAGCCTAGACGGGAGGGAGCAGTTCTTC.

The chain has TRBV6-5 and TRBJ2-7; D perhaps matches TRBD2 (7 bases). The germline V gene has CDR1 MNHEY and CDR2 SVGAGI. Trimming took 10 bases from V and 7 from J, leaving 20 bases between them. The CDR3 contains 13 residues. The CDR3 is CATRRGGAREQYF. The CDR3 bases are TGTGCCACCAGGAGAGGGGGGGCCCGGGAGCAGTACTTC.

The count of this clone is one. The chain couples TRBV4-3 to TRBJ1-2, with 9 bases lining up with TRBD1. The germline V gene has CDR1 LGHNA and CDR2 YSLEER. After removal of 1 base from V and 8 bases from J, the junction contained 14 bases not matched to a gene. There are 17 residues in the CDR3. The CDR3 DNA reads as TGCGCCAGCAGCCAAGGGTCAACGACAGGGGGAATTGGCGGCTACACCTTC. Translating it yields CASSQGSTTGGIGGYTF.